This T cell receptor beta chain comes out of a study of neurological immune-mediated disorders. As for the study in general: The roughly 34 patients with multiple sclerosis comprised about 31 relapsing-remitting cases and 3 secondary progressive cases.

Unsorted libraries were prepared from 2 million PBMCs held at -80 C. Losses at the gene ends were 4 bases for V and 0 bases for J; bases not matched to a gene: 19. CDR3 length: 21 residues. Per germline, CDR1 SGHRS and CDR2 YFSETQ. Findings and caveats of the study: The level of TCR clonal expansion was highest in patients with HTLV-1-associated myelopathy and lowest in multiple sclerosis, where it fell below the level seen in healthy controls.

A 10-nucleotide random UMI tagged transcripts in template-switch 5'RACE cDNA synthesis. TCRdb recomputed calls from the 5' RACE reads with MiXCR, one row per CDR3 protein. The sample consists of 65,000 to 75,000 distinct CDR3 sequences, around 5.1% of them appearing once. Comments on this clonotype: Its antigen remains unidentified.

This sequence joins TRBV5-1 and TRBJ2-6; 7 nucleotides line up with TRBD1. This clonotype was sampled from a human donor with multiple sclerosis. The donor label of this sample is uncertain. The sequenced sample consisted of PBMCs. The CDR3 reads CASSQTSSGTVFFSGANVLTF. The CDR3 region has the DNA TGCGCCAGCAGCCAAACCTCGTCCGGGACAGTATTTTTCTCTGGGGCCAACGTCCTGACTTTC.